Reported below is one T cell receptor (beta chain). The antigen is undetermined. This CDR3 spans 13 amino acids. V lost 0 bases to trimming and J lost 5 bases, with 9 bases between them. Germline CDR1 SGHRS, CDR2 YFSETQ. This sample is part of a study of identifying expanded T cells in peripheral blood. Study results and limitations: Across healthy donors, higher total template counts meant significantly greater roughly two-week count variance.

The table came from immunoSEQ multiplex PCR; TCRdb's copy has only in-frame clones and leaves some out. The sample lists 100,000 to 150,000 clones, 84% seen once, with 2.5% to 3.5% in the top ten. The TCR sequence derives from a person aged 18-69 years in good health. What was sequenced was blood. The chain recombines TRBV5-1 with TRBJ2-7, with D perhaps matching TRBD1 (6 bases). Here the CDR3 reads CASSLGQANEQYF. For the CDR3, the DNA is TGCGCCAGCAGCTTGGGACAGGCCAACGAGCAGTACTTC.